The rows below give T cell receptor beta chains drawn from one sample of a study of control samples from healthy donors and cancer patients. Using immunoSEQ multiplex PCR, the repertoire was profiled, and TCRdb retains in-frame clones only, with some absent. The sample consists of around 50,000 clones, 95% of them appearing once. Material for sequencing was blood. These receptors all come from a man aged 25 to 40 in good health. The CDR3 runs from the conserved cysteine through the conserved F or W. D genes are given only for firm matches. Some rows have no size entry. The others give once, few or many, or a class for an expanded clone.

TGTGCCAGCAGTCCTGGACTAGCGGGGACCCAGTACTTC CASSPGLAGTQYF . TRBV3-1/TRBV3-2 TRBD2 TRBJ2-5
TGCAGCGTCCGTATGTGGGGGCTTAGGGATGAGCAGTTCTTC CSVRMWGLRDEQFF . TRBV29-1 . TRBJ2-1
TGTGCCAGCAGCTTGGCCAGGACAGGGAATGAAAAACTGTTTTTT CASSLARTGNEKLFF . TRBV5-6 TRBD1 TRBJ1-4
TGTGCCAGCAGCAAGGGGGGGGATCTGGACACTGAAGCTTTCTTT CASSKGGDLDTEAFF . TRBV21-1 . TRBJ1-1
TGTGCCAGTAGTGAGCGGGCAACTAATGAAAAACTGTTTTTT CASSERATNEKLFF few TRBV19 . TRBJ1-4
TGTGCCAGCAGCGTGGGACTAGCGACGAACACCGGGGAGCTGTTTTTT CASSVGLATNTGELFF few TRBV9 TRBD2 TRBJ2-2
TGTGCCAGCAGCAGGGCCCGCACAGATACGCAGTATTTT CASSRARTDTQYF . TRBV11-2 . TRBJ2-3
TGTGCCAGCAGTCAGACAGGGGTTGGAATTAACACTGAAGCTTTCTTT CASSQTGVGINTEAFF . TRBV27 TRBD1 TRBJ1-1
TGTGCCAGCAGCGAAGTTGGCAGAGCCGGGGAGCTGTTTTTT CASSEVGRAGELFF . TRBV9 . TRBJ2-2
TGTGCCAGCAGTGAACATAGGGGGTTCTTTGAGCAGTACTTC CASSEHRGFFEQYF . TRBV6-1 . TRBJ2-7
TGTGCCAGCAGCAGACAGGGGCCTAATGAAAAACTGTTTTTT CASSRQGPNEKLFF . TRBV6-6 TRBD1 TRBJ1-4
TGTGCCAGCAGGGGACGGCCTGAAGCTTTCTTT CASRGRPEAFF . TRBV28 . TRBJ1-1
TGTGCCAGCAGTTATTTCGTACCACTCACCGGGGAGCTGTTTTTT CASSYFVPLTGELFF few TRBV6-8 . TRBJ2-2
TGTGCCAGCAGCAAAGACTGGGACGTTCCCCAAGAGACCCAGTACTTC CASSKDWDVPQETQYF . TRBV21-1 . TRBJ2-5
TGTGCCAGCAGTTACCAGAGCGGGAGGGTATCCTACGAGCAGTACTTC CASSYQSGRVSYEQYF . TRBV6-6 TRBD2 TRBJ2-7
TGCGCCAGCAGCTTGCGCGGGGGGAATGCCGGGGAGCTGTTTTTT CASSLRGGNAGELFF few TRBV5-1 TRBD2 TRBJ2-2
TGTGCCGCCTACCACAGGGGATCTGATGGCTACACCTTC CAAYHRGSDGYTF . TRBV30 TRBD1 TRBJ1-2
TGTGCCAGCAGTTTATTTAATGAGCAGTTCTTC CASSLFNEQFF . TRBV27 . TRBJ2-1
TGTGCTAGCAGCTTAGTGGGTCGCGCAGATACGCAGTATTTT CASSLVGRADTQYF . TRBV7-7 . TRBJ2-3
TGTGCCAGCAGCTTAGCGCTGGCTAGCGGGAGCTACAATGAGCAGTTCTTC CASSLALASGSYNEQFF . TRBV7-8 TRBD2 TRBJ2-1
TGTGCCAGCAGCCAAGCGGGAGGGGGCGGTCAGCCCCAGCATTTT CASSQAGGGGQPQHF . TRBV3-1/TRBV3-2 TRBD1 TRBJ1-5
TGTGCCAGCAGCGTAGGACAGGGCTATGGCTACACCTTC CASSVGQGYGYTF . TRBV11-2 TRBD1 TRBJ1-2
TGTGCCAGCAGCCTCAACAGGGCCGGTGGCTACACCTTC CASSLNRAGGYTF . TRBV28 . TRBJ1-2
TGCGCCAGCAGCTTGGCAGGGCCGCAAGGGGCCAACGTCCTGACTTTC CASSLAGPQGANVLTF . TRBV5-1 . TRBJ2-6
TGTGCCAGCAGCTCGTCAGGGAACTATGGCTACACCTTC CASSSSGNYGYTF . TRBV3-1/TRBV3-2 . TRBJ1-2
TGCGCCAGCAGCTGGGGGGTAAAGGGAACAGATACGCAGTATTTT CASSWGVKGTDTQYF . TRBV5-1 . TRBJ2-3
TGTGCCAGCAGGGGGCACGGGGCTTTCTTT CASRGHGAFF . TRBV28 . TRBJ1-1
TGTGCCAGCAGTCCCCAAGGACAGGCTCGACTAGGGGGTCAGCCCCAGCATTTT CASSPQGQARLGGQPQHF . TRBV6-2/TRBV6-3 TRBD1 TRBJ1-5
TGCGCCAGCAGCTTAACGGACTCCAATGGCTACACCTTC CASSLTDSNGYTF . TRBV5-1 . TRBJ1-2
TGTGCCAGCAGCCTTCTAGCGGGAGGCTCCTACAATGAGCAGTTCTTC CASSLLAGGSYNEQFF . TRBV3-1/TRBV3-2 TRBD2 TRBJ2-1
TGTGCCAGCAGCTTAACCCAATCCCACGAGCAGTACTTC CASSLTQSHEQYF . TRBV13 . TRBJ2-7
TGTGCCAGCAGCTTGGTTAACCGACAATACGAGCAGTACTTC CASSLVNRQYEQYF . TRBV5-6 . TRBJ2-7
TGTGCCAGCAGTTACGGTAGGAACGAGCAGTACTTC CASSYGRNEQYF . TRBV6-6 . TRBJ2-7
TGCAGCGTTGAAGCGATCAACCGGGGAGCTTTCTTT CSVEAINRGAFF . TRBV29-1 . TRBJ1-1
TGTGCCAGCTCACCGATCCGAGGGGGAAAGTCCTACGAGCAGTACTTC CASSPIRGGKSYEQYF . TRBV18 . TRBJ2-7
TGTGCCAGCAGCTTTAAACCCAATTCACCCCTCCACTTT CASSFKPNSPLHF . TRBV5-8 . TRBJ1-6
TGTGCCAGCAGTGGGACAGGCAAAGAAAAACTGTTTTTT CASSGTGKEKLFF . TRBV12-3/TRBV12-4 TRBD1 TRBJ1-4
TGTGCCAGCAGTCCCCTGGCGGGTCGTAGCTCCTACGAGCAGTACTTC CASSPLAGRSSYEQYF . TRBV28 . TRBJ2-7
TGTGCCAGCAGCTTGGCCGGAGGCTTCTCTGGAAACACCATATATTTT CASSLAGGFSGNTIYF . TRBV5-8 . TRBJ1-3
TGTGCCAGCAGCGGCCGGGACTACAACTACGAGCAGTACTTC CASSGRDYNYEQYF . TRBV5-6 TRBD2 TRBJ2-7
TGTGCCAGCAGGCACCGCCAGGGGGCCTCCTACGAGCAGTACTTC CASRHRQGASYEQYF . TRBV28 TRBD1 TRBJ2-7
TGCGCCAGCAGCCATGGTGGGCTAGCGGGGTACAATGAGCAGTTCTTC CASSHGGLAGYNEQFF . TRBV4-1 TRBD2 TRBJ2-1
TGTGCCAGCAGTCCCTACCGTCCGCACGGGGCCAACGTCCTGACTTTC CASSPYRPHGANVLTF . TRBV6-2/TRBV6-3 . TRBJ2-6
TGTGCCAGCAGCTTGAGAGGACCGTGGAATTCACCCCTCCACTTT CASSLRGPWNSPLHF . TRBV7-6 . TRBJ1-6
TGTGCCAGCAGTTACCCGGCGGGACTAGCGGGAGCTGAGCAGTTCTTC CASSYPAGLAGAEQFF . TRBV6-5 TRBD2 TRBJ2-1
TGTGCCAGTAGTATACCTCCCGGACAACTCTTTTATGGCTACACCTTC CASSIPPGQLFYGYTF . TRBV19 . TRBJ1-2
TGTGCCAGCAGCTTTCTAGCGGGAGGGCCCTACGAGCAGTACTTC CASSFLAGGPYEQYF . TRBV5-4 TRBD2 TRBJ2-7
TGTGCCAGCAGCTTGGCTGTACTAAGCACAGATACGCAGTATTTT CASSLAVLSTDTQYF . TRBV5-6 . TRBJ2-3
TGTGCCAGCAGCCCTTGGGGACTAGCGGAGAGGGGCTACGAGCAGTACTTC CASSPWGLAERGYEQYF . TRBV28 TRBD2 TRBJ2-7
TGTGCCAGCAGCTTTATACAGGGTCGAGCTTTCTTT CASSFIQGRAFF . TRBV11-2 . TRBJ1-1
TGCAGCGCTGGGACGGTTGAAGAAAAACTGTTTTTT CSAGTVEEKLFF . TRBV29-1 . TRBJ1-4
TGTGCCAGCAGCCCTCGGGGGCAGGACGCAAATGGCTACACCTTC CASSPRGQDANGYTF . TRBV9 . TRBJ1-2